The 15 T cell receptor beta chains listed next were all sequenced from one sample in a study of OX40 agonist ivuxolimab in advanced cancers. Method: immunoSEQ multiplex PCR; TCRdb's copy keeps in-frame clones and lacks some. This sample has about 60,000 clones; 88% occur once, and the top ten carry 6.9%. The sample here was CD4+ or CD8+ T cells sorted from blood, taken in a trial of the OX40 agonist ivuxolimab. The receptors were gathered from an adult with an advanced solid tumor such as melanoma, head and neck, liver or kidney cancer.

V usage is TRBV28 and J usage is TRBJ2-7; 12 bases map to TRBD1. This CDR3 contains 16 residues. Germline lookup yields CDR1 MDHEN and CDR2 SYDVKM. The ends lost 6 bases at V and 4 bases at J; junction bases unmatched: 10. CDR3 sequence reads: CASSLTGTGGPYEQYF. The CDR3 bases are TGTGCCAGCAGCCTGACCGGGACAGGGGGCCCGTACGAGCAGTACTTC.

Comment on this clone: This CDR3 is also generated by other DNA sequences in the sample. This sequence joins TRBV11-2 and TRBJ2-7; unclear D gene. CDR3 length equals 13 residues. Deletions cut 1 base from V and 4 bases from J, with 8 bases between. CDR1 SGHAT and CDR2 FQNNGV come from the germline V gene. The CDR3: CASSLAWDYEQYF. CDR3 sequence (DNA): TGTGCCAGCAGCTTAGCTTGGGATTACGAGCAGTACTTC.

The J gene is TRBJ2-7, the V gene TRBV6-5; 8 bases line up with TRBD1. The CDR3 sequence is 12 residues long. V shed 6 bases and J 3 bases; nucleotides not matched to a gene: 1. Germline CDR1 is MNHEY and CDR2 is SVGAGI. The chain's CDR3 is CASRGQVYEQYF. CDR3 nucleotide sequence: TGTGCCAGCAGGGGACAGGTCTACGAGCAGTACTTC.

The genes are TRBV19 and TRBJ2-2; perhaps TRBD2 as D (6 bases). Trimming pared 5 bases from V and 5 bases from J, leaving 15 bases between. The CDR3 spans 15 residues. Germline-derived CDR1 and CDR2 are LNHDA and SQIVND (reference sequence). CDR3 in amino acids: CASSPPRGWTGELFF. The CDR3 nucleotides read TGTGCCAGTAGTCCCCCCCGGGGGTGGACCGGGGAGCTGTTTTTT.

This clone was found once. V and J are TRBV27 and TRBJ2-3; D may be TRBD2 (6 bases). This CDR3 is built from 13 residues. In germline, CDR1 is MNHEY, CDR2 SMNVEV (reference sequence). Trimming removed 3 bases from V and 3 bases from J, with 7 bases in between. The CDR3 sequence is CASSFGGTDTQYF. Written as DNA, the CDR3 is TGTGCCAGCAGTTTTGGGGGGACAGATACGCAGTATTTT.

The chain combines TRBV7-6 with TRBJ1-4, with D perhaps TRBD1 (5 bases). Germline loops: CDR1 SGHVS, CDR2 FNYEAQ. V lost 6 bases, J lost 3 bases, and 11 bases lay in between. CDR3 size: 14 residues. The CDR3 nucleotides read TGTGCCAGCAGTGGGGGGTTTTCTAATGAAAAACTGTTTTTT. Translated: CASSGGFSNEKLFF.

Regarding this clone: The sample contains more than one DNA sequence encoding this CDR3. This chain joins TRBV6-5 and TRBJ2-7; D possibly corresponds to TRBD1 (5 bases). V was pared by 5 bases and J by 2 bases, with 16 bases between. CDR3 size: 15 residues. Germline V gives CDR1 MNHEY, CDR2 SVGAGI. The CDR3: CASSSPRGRAYEQYF. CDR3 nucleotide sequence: TGTGCCAGCAGTAGTCCAAGGGGCCGGGCCTACGAGCAGTACTTC.

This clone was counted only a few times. The CDR3 reads CASSLAAGANEQFF. For the CDR3, the DNA is TGTGCCAGCAGCTTAGCGGCGGGAGCCAATGAGCAGTTCTTC. The gene calls are TRBV11-2 and TRBJ2-1; 7 bases align to TRBD2. Germline trimming cut 1 base from V and 6 bases from J; bases unmatched to any gene: 3. There are 14 residues in the CDR3. Germline-derived CDR1 and CDR2 are SGHAT and FQNNGV.

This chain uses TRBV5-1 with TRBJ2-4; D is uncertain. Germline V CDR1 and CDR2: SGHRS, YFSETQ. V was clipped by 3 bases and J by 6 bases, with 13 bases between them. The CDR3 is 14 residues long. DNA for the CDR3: TGCGCCAGCAGCTATCGGGCCTCGGGAAACATTCAGTACTTC. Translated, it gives CASSYRASGNIQYF.

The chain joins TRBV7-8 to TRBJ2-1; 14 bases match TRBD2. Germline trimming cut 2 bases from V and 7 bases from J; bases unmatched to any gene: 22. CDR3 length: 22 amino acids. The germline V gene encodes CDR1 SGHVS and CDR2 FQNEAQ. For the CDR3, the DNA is TGTGCCAGCAGCTTACATAACCTTGGACAGGGAAAAAGGACTAGCGGGAGGAATGAGCAGTTCTTC. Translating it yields CASSLHNLGQGKRTSGRNEQFF.

CDR3 residues: CASRSSYEQYF. The CDR3 nucleotides are TGCGCCAGCAGGTCATCCTACGAGCAGTACTTC. This chain connects TRBV4-1 to TRBJ2-7; no definite D call. The CDR3 runs to 11 residues. The ends were cut back, 6 bases at V and 1 base at J, with 4 bases in the middle. Per the germline V gene, CDR1 is MGHRA and CDR2 is YSYEKL.

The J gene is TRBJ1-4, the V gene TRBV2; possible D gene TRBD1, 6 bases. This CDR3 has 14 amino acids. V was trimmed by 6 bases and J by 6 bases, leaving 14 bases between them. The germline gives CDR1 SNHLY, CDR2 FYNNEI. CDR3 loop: CASRDTGLDEKLFF. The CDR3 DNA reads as TGTGCCAGCAGGGATACAGGGCTCGATGAAAAACTGTTTTTT.

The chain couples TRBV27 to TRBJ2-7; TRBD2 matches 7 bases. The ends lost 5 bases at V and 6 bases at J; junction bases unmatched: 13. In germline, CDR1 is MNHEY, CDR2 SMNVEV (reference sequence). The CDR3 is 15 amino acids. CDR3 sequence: CASSPPPGLRLEQYF. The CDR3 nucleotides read TGTGCCAGCAGTCCCCCCCCGGGACTACGGCTCGAGCAGTACTTC.

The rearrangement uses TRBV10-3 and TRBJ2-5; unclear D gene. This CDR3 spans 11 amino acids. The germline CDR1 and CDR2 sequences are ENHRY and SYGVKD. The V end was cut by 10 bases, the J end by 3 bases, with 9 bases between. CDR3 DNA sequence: TGTGCCACGCGAAAGGAAGAGACCCAGTACTTC. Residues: CATRKEETQYF.

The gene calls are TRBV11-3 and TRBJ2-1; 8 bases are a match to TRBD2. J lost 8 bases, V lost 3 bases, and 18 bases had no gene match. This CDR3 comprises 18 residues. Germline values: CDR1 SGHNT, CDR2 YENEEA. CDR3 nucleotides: TGTGCCAGCAGCTTCGGGGTCTTACCGGGAGGGAGAGACCATGAGCAGTTCTTC. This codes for CASSFGVLPGGRDHEQFF.